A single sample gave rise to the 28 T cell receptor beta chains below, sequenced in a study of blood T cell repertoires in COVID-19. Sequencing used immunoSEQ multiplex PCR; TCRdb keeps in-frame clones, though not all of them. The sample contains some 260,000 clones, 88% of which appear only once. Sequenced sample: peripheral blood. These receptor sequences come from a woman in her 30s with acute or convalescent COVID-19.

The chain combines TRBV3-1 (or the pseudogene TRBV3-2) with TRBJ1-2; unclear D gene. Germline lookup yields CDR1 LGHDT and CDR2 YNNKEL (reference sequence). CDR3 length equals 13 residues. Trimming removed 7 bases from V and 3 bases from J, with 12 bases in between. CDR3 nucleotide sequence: TGTGCCAGCACCGGGGTAGTAGACTATGGCTACACCTTC. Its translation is CASTGVVDYGYTF.

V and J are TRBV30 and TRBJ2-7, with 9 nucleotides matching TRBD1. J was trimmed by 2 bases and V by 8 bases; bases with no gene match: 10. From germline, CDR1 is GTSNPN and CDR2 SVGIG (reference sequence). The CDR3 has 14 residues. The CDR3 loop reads CAHTGGALPYEQYF. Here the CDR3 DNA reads TGTGCCCACACAGGGGGCGCATTGCCCTACGAGCAGTACTTC.

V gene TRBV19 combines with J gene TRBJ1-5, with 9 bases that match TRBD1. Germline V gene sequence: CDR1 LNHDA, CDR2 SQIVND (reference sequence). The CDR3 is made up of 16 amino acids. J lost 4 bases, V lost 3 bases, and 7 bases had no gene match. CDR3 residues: CASSILGQGRNQPQHF. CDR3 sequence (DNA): TGTGCCAGTAGTATTCTCGGACAGGGGAGAAATCAGCCCCAGCATTTT.

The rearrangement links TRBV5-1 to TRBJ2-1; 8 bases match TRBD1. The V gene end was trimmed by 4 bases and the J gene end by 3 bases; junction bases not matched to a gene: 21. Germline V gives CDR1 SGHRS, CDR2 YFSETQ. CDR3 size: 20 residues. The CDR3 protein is CASSLSPGGVSLRLYNEQFF. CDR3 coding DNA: TGCGCCAGCAGCCTTTCACCAGGGGGCGTTTCCTTACGTCTCTACAATGAGCAGTTCTTC.

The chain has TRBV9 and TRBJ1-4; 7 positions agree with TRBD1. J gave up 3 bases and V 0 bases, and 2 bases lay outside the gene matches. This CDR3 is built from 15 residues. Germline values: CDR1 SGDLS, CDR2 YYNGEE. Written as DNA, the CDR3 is TGTGCCAGCAGCGTAGAGGGACAGCCTAATGAAAAACTGTTTTTT. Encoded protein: CASSVEGQPNEKLFF.

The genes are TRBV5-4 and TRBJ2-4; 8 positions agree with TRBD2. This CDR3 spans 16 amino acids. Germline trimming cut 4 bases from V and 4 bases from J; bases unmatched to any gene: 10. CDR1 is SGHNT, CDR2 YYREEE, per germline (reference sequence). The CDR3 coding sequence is TGTGCCAGCAGCCCGGGGGGGCCAGTACATAAAAACATTCAGTACTTC. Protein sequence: CASSPGGPVHKNIQYF.

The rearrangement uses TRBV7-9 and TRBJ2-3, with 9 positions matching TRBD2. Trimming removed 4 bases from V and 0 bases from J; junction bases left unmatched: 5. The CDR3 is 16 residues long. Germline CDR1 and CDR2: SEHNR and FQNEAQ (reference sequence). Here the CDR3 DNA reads TGTGCCAGCAGCTCGAGCGGGAGGCGTAGCACAGATACGCAGTATTTT. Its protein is CASSSSGRRSTDTQYF.

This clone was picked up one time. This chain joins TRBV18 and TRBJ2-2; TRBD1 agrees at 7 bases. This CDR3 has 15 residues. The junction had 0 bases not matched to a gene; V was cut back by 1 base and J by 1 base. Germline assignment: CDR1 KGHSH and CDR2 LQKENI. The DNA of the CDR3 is TGTGCCAGCTCACCACGGACAGGGAACACCGGGGAGCTGTTTTTT. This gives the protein CASSPRTGNTGELFF.

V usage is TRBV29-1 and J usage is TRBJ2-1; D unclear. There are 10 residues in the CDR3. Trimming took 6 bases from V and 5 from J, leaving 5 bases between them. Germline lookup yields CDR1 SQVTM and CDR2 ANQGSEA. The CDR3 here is CSVKHNEQFF. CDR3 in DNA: TGCAGCGTCAAGCACAATGAGCAGTTCTTC.

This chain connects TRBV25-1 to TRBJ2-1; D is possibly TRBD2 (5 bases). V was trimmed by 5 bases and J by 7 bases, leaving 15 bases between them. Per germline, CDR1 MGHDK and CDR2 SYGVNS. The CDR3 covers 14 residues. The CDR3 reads CASSYGVGVNEQFF. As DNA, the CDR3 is TGTGCCAGCAGTTACGGGGTTGGGGTGAATGAGCAGTTCTTC.

Here the CDR3 DNA reads TGTGCCTGGAGTCCGGGTTACACCATATATTTT. Protein: CAWSPGYTIYF. J is TRBJ1-3 and V is TRBV30; D ambiguous. Germline CDR1 reads GTSNPN; CDR2 reads SVGIG (reference sequence). The CDR3 loop spans 11 amino acids. The V end lost 2 bases, the J end lost 8 bases, and 7 bases lay between the germline ends.

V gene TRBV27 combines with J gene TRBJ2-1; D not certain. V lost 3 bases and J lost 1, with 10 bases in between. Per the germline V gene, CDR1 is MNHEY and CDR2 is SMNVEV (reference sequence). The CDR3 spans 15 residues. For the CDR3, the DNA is TGTGCCAGCAGTTTCCGTAGCTCGTCCTACAATGAGCAGTTCTTC. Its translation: CASSFRSSSYNEQFF.

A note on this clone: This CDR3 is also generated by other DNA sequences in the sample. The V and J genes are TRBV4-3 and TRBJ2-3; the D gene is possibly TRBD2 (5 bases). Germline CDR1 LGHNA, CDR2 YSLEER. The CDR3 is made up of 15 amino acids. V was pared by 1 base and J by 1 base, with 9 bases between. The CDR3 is CASSQGSGRTDTQYF. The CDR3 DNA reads TGCGCCAGCAGCCAAGGAAGCGGACGCACAGATACGCAGTATTTT.

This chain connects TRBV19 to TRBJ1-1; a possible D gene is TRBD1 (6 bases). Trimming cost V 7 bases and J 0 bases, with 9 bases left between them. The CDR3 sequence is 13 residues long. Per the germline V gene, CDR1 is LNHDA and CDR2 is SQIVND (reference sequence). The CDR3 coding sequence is TGTGCCAGTAAGGACAGACTGAACACTGAAGCTTTCTTT. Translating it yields CASKDRLNTEAFF.

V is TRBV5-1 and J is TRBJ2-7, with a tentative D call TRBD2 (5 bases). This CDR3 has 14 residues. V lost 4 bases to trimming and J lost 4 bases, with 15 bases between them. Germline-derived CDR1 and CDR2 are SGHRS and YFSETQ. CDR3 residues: CASSAGGLGYEQYF. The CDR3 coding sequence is TGCGCCAGCAGCGCGGGCGGGTTGGGGTACGAGCAGTACTTC. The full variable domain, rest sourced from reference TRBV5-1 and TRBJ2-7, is KAGVTQTPRYLIKTRGQQVTLSCSPISGHRSVSWYQQTPGQGLQFLFEYFSETQRNKGNFPGRFSGRQFSNSRSEMNVSTLELGDSALYLCASSAGGLGYEQYFGPGTRLTVT.

The CDR3 DNA is TGCAGCGTTGAAGATGACAGTGTTAACTATGGCTACACCTTC. Its translation: CSVEDDSVNYGYTF. The chain uses TRBV29-1 and TRBJ1-2, with D tentatively TRBD1 (5 bases). V lost 0 bases and J lost 1, with 9 bases in between. The germline V gene encodes CDR1 SQVTM and CDR2 ANQGSEA. The CDR3 runs to 14 residues.

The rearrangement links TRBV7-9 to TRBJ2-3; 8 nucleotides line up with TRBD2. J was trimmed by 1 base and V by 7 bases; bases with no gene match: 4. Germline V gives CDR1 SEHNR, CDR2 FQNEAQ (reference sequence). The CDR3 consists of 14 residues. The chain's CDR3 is CASTVTSGTDTQYF. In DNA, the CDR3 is TGTGCCAGCACTGTGACTAGCGGCACAGATACGCAGTATTTT. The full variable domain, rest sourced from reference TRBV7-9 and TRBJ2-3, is DTGVSQNPRHKITKRGQNVTFRCDPISEHNRLYWYRQTLGQGPEFLTYFQNEAQLEKSRLLSDRFSAERPKGSFSTLEIQRTEQGDSAMYLCASTVTSGTDTQYFGPGTRLTVL.

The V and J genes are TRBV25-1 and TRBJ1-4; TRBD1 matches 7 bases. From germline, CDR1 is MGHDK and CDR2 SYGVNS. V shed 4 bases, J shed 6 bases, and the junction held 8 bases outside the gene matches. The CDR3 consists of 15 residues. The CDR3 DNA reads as TGTGCCAGCAGTGGACAGGGTAGGCGTTATGAAAAACTGTTTTTT. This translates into CASSGQGRRYEKLFF.

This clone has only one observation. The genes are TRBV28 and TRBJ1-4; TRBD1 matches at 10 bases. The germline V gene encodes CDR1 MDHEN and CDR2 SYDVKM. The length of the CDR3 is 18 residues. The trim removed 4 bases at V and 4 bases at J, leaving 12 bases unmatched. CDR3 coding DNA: TGTGCCAGCAGTTCGCCCCGGGACAGGGGTACCGTTAATGAAAAACTGTTTTTT. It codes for CASSSPRDRGTVNEKLFF.

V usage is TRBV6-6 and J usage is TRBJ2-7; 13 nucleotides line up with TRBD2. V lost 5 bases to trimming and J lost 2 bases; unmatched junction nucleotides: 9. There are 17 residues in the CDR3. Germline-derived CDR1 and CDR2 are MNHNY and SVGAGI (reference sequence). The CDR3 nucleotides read TGTGCCAGCAGTCGGACTAGCGGGGGCGCTGCCCCCTACGAGCAGTACTTC. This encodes CASSRTSGGAAPYEQYF.

CDR3 in amino acids: CASSGNRGLGEKLFF. CDR3 sequence (DNA): TGTGCCAGCAGCGGAAACAGGGGGCTGGGTGAAAAACTGTTTTTT. The J gene is TRBJ1-4, the V gene TRBV7-2; 9 nucleotides agree with TRBD1. J lost 7 bases, V lost 5 bases, and 8 bases had no gene match. CDR3 length: 15 residues. Germline V CDR1 and CDR2: SGHTA, FQGNSA.

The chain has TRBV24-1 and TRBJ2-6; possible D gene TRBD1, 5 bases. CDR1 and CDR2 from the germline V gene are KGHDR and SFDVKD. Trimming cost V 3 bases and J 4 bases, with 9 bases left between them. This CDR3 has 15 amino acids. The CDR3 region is CATSDARAGANVLTF. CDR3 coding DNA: TGTGCCACCAGTGATGCCAGGGCCGGGGCCAACGTCCTGACTTTC.

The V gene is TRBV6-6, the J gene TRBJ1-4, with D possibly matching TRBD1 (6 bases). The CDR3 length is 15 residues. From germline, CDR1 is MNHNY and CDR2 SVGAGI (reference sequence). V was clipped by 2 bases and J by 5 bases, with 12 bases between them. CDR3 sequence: CASSYVLQGNEKLFF. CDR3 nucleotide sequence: TGTGCCAGCAGTTACGTACTACAGGGAAATGAAAAACTGTTTTTT.

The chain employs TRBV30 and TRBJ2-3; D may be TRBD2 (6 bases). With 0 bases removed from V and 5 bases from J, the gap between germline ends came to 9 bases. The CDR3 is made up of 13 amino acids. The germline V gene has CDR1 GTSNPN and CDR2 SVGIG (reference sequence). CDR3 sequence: CAWSVYSGDTQYF. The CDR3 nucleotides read TGTGCCTGGAGTGTATATAGCGGAGATACGCAGTATTTT. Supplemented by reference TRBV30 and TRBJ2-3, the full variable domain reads SQTIHQWPATLVQPVGSPLSLECTVEGTSNPNLYWYRQAAGRGLQLLFYSVGIGQISSEVPQNLSASRPQDRQFILSSKKLLLSDSGFYLCAWSVYSGDTQYFGPGTRLTVL.

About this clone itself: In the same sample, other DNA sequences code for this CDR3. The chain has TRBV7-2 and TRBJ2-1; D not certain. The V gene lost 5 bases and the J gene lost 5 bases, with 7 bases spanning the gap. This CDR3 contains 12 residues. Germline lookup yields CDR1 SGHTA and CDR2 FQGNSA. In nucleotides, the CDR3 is TGTGCCAGCAGCCCCCGCGACAATGAGCAGTTCTTC. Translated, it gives CASSPRDNEQFF.

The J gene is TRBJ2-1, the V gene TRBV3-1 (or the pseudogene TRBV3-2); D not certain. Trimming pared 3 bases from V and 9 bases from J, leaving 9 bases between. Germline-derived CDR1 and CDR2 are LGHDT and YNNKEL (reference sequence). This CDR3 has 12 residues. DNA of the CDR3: TGTGCCAGCAGCCATAAGGCGGCTGAGCAGTTCTTC. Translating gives CASSHKAAEQFF.

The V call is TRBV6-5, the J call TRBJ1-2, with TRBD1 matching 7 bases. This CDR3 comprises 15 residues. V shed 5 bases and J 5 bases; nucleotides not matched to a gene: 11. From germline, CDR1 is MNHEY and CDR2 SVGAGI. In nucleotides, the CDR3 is TGTGCCAGCAGTCTTCACGAGACAGGGACTTATGGCTACACCTTC. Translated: CASSLHETGTYGYTF.

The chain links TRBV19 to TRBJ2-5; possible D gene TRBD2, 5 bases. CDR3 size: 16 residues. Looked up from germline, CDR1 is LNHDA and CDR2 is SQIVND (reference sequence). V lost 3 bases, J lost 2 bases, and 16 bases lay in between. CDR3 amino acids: CASSIGRGMRQETQYF. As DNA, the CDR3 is TGTGCCAGTAGTATCGGTCGGGGAATGAGACAAGAGACCCAGTACTTC.